The 14 T cell receptor beta chains given below trace back to one sample, sequenced in a study of T cells in Graves' hyperthyroidism and ophthalmopathy. RNA transcripts provided the source from which TCR beta CDR3 regions were amplified. Primed by the HTBI set, a first-round RT-PCR was run on the TCR CDR3. Each CDR3 protein gets one entry after TCRdb re-called the multiplex PCR reads with MiXCR. In the table there are more than 350,000 distinct CDR3 sequences, around 15% of which are singletons. The sample consisted of blood. All receptors derive from a woman in her fifties or sixties with Graves' ophthalmopathy.

This clonotype has ten or more counts. The chain is built from TRBV6-2 or TRBV6-3 and TRBJ2-7; D ambiguous. Germline CDR1 MNHEY, CDR2 SVGEGT. The CDR3 is made up of 12 amino acids. V gave up 8 bases and J gave up 3 bases, with 11 bases separating them. The chain's CDR3 is CASANNIYEQYF. CDR3 DNA sequence: TGTGCCAGCGCGAATAATATCTACGAGCAGTACTTC.

V and J are TRBV6-1 and TRBJ2-7; D not resolved. Germline V gene data show CDR1 as MNHNS and CDR2 as SASEGT. The CDR3 runs to 15 residues. Between the trimmed V and J ends, which lost 5 bases and 0 bases, there was a span of 14 bases. CDR3 region: CASSPFAASSYEQYF. The CDR3 DNA is TGTGCCAGCAGTCCCTTTGCGGCCTCCTCCTACGAGCAGTACTTC.

This clonotype was recorded at least ten times. The genes are TRBV28 and TRBJ1-5; a possible D gene is TRBD1 (6 bases). The V gene lost 5 bases and the J gene lost 7 bases, with 15 bases spanning the gap. This CDR3 contains 14 residues. In germline, CDR1 is MDHEN, CDR2 SYDVKM. DNA of the CDR3: TGTGCCAGCAGTCAAGGGGGATCGCGGCAGCCCCAGCATTTT. Its translation is CASSQGGSRQPQHF.

This clonotype was detected many times. The J gene is TRBJ2-1, the V gene TRBV12-3 or TRBV12-4, with 13 nucleotides matching TRBD2. V was pared by 7 bases and J by 6 bases, with 6 bases of the junction left unmatched. The CDR3 runs to 15 residues. The CDR3 coding sequence is TGTGCCAGCACAACGACTAGCGGGAGGACCAATGAGCAGTTCTTC. Encoded protein: CASTTTSGRTNEQFF.

This clonotype was seen at least ten times. This rearrangement joins TRBV11-2 to TRBJ2-1; D may be TRBD2 (6 bases). Trimming took 4 bases from V and 9 from J, leaving 10 bases between them. Germline-derived CDR1 and CDR2 are SGHAT and FQNNGV. The length of the CDR3 is 12 residues. CDR3 nucleotides: TGTGCCAGCAGCTCCCAGCGGGCTGAGCAGTTCTTC. This translates into CASSSQRAEQFF.

This clonotype was found a few times. This chain joins TRBV19 and TRBJ2-2, with a weak D call TRBD2 (6 bases). This CDR3 contains 15 residues. V lost 4 bases, J lost 0 bases, and 9 bases lay in between. Per the germline V gene, CDR1 is LNHDA and CDR2 is SQIVND (reference sequence). The CDR3 region has the DNA TGTGCCAGTAGTAGGGTAGCGGCGAACACCGGGGAGCTGTTTTTT. This codes for CASSRVAANTGELFF. The full variable domain, completed using reference TRBV19 and TRBJ2-2, is DGGITQSPKYLFRKEGQNVTLSCEQNLNHDAMYWYRQDPGQGLRLIYYSQIVNDFQKGDIAEGYSVSREKKESFPLTVTSAQKNPTAFYLCASSRVAANTGELFFGEGSRLTVL.

This clonotype was recorded at least ten times. The J gene is TRBJ2-7, the V gene TRBV10-3; D uncertain. The CDR3 is made up of 13 amino acids. Germline V lookup: CDR1 ENHRY, CDR2 SYGVKD. Trimming removed 5 bases from V and 6 bases from J, with 14 bases in between. CDR3 in amino acids: CAISSERRGEQYF. CDR3 coding DNA: TGTGCCATCAGTTCTGAAAGAAGAGGCGAGCAGTACTTC.

This clonotype showed up just a few times. V usage is TRBV5-5 and J usage is TRBJ2-7, with D perhaps TRBD1 or TRBD2 (5 bases each). This CDR3 region has 16 residues. V was shortened by 0 bases and J by 0 bases, with 13 bases between the two germline ends. Germline-derived CDR1 and CDR2 are SGHKS and YYEKEE (reference sequence). CDR3 nucleotide sequence: TGTGCCAGCAGCTTGGAAGGGACGGAATTCTCCTACGAGCAGTACTTC. Translation: CASSLEGTEFSYEQYF.

This clonotype came up a few times. The chain is built from TRBV29-1 and TRBJ2-1; no clear D gene. V was cut by 2 bases and J by 6 bases, with 5 bases left in between. The germline V gene encodes CDR1 SQVTM and CDR2 ANQGSEA. This CDR3 has 11 amino acids. The CDR3 spells CSVETFNEQFF. The CDR3 coding sequence is TGCAGCGTTGAAACATTCAATGAGCAGTTCTTC.

This clonotype turned up a few times. The rearrangement links TRBV20-1 to TRBJ2-3; no reliable D call. Germline V lookup: CDR1 DFQATT, CDR2 SNEGSKA (reference sequence). V was pared by 3 bases and J by 2 bases, with 3 bases between. This CDR3 is built from 11 residues. CDR3: CSARSTDTQYF. The CDR3 nucleotides read TGCAGTGCTAGGTCCACAGATACGCAGTATTTT.

The chain employs TRBV20-1 and TRBJ2-7, with 7 bases aligning to TRBD1. The CDR3 has 16 residues. CDR1 and CDR2 (germline): DFQATT, SNEGSKA (reference sequence). V lost 0 bases, J lost 5 bases, and 13 bases stayed unmatched. The CDR3 reads CSARDGGRGQTHEQYF. The CDR3 DNA reads as TGCAGTGCTAGAGATGGGGGTAGGGGGCAGACCCACGAGCAGTACTTC.

This chain uses TRBV4-1 with TRBJ1-5, with D unresolved. The germline V gene encodes CDR1 MGHRA and CDR2 YSYEKL. With 0 bases removed from V and 0 bases from J, the gap between germline ends came to 9 bases. The CDR3 is 16 amino acids. The CDR3 loop reads CASSQEAGSSNQPQHF. In DNA, the CDR3 is TGCGCCAGCAGCCAAGAGGCCGGGTCTAGCAATCAGCCCCAGCATTTT.

This clonotype came up many times. This rearrangement joins TRBV6-2 or TRBV6-3 to TRBJ2-5; the D gene is possibly TRBD2 (6 bases). The CDR3 spans 15 residues. V was cut by 7 bases and J by 0 bases, with 15 bases left in between. Per the germline V gene, CDR1 is MNHEY and CDR2 is SVGEGT. DNA for the CDR3: TGTGCCAGCACTCAAACTAGCTGGTACCAAGAGACCCAGTACTTC. Amino acid sequence: CASTQTSWYQETQYF.

This clonotype was counted at least ten times. V and J are TRBV7-3 and TRBJ1-6, with D perhaps matching TRBD1 (5 bases). The V and J ends lost 5 bases and 9 bases respectively, with 14 bases between them. Germline CDR1 reads SGHTA; CDR2 reads FQGTGA. The length of the CDR3 is 14 residues. CDR3 bases: TGTGCCAGCAGCCGACAGCCCTCTGGTTCACCCCTCCACTTT. Translation gives CASSRQPSGSPLHF.